Given below is one T cell receptor (beta chain) in context. The antigen this receptor binds is unknown. Qualities for individual bases were not recorded, and no much larger clone is one base off. TCRbeta CDR3 regions were amplified from genomic DNA by means of the immunoSEQ Assay, a bias-controlled multiplex PCR. The original methods were these. The number of nucleated cells in each sample was estimated from the amplification of reference gene primers within the assay. To quantify the absolute abundance of each unique TCRbeta CDR3 rearrangement, sequence reads were collapsed and filtered. For each sample, productive Simpson clonality was calculated as the square root of Simpson's diversity index over productive rearrangements. What TCRdb holds here is the immuneACCESS table cut down to in-frame rearrangements. Part of the clones is not present; checked against another copy, under half of the missing clones reflect an unresolved V gene, and the others are unexplained. The D gene and trimming were derived from the DNA, and the V and J assignments and clone size from that table. For this sample there are approximately 230,000 clones; around nine tenths appear just once. Over 1.1% of the sample is held by the ten biggest clonotypes.

The data belong to a study of blood T cell repertoires in COVID-19 (dated by TCRdb to between 2020 and 2021). Broadly, across the study: Samples from collaborators originated in the United States, Italy and Spain and spanned both the acute and convalescent phases of COVID-19. The material from the prospective study consisted of cDNA or gDNA derived from T cells, B-cell-depleted T cells, or PBMCs. A freely available public database, intended as a resource for researchers studying the immune response to SARS-CoV-2, is where the repertoires were released. Deeply sampled blood TCRbeta repertoires from subjects exposed to, actively infected with, or recovered from COVID-19 were included in the dataset. Where HLA class I and class II types were available, the types were taken from metadata supplied by the sample provider, not from assay-based typing. Samples came from the ongoing ImmuneRACE study (first 160 participants) plus 1,254 subjects from 6 global collaborators. A de-identified subject ID, COVID-19 status, age in years and sex were almost always included in the sample metadata. Study-level results and caveats: The quantity of clinical and demographic metadata differed by source and by participant and was supplied without curation.

Compared with germline, V lacks 4 bases and J lacks 0 bases; bases without a gene match: 12. Looking up the germline V gene (reference sequence) yields CDR1 SGHKS and CDR2 YYEKEE. Including cysteine and phenylalanine, the CDR3 has 19 amino acids. The entry retains the CDR3 DNA only, 57 bases that are in frame from base 1. Collaborating institutions collected whole blood in K2EDTA tubes following their own protocols. For TCRbeta analysis, collaborator samples were shipped as frozen whole blood, as isolated PBMCs, or as DNA extracted from either sample type. This sequence uses TRBV5-5 and TRBJ2-7; 14 central bases correspond to TRBD2. The receptor's source is an elderly man with acute or convalescent COVID-19. Sequencing was performed on peripheral blood. The encoded CDR3 is CASSPTSGTSGSPSYEQYF. The DNA sequence is as follows: TGTGCCAGCAGCCCCACTTCCGGGACTAGCGGGAGTCCCTCCTACGAGCAGTACTTC.